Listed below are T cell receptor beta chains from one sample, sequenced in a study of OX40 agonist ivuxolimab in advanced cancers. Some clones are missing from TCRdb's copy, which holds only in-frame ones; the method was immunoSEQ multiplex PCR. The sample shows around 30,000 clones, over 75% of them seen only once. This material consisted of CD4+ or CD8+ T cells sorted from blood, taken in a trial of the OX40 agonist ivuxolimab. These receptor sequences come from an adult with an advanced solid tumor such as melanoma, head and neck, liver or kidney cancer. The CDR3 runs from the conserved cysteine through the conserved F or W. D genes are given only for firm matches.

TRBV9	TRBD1	CASSESGQSQETQYF
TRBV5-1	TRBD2	CASSLGVGGGTSQETQYF
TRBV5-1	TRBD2	CASSDLGGANTGELFF
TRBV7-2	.	CASSPQSGANYNEQFF
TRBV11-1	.	CASSYAGTRYEQYF
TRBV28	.	CASSPRLLPADTQYF
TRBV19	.	CASHVGKASNYGYTF
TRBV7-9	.	CASSERSGKRETQYF
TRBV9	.	CASSAGGAAGNEQFF
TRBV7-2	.	CASSLGRGWYGYTF
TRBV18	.	CASSPLQGVEIEPQHF
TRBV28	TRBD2	CASSPAGASGGNTDTQYF
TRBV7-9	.	CASSTPEEGLSTDTQYF
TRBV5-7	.	CASSLTYRGGYNQPQHF
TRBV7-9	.	CASTSGGIQPQHF
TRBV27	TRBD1	CASSWDRLTDTQYF
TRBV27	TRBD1	CASSPSPTGVTEAFF
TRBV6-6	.	CASSLSGYTF
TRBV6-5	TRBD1	CASSYRGQGGEKLFF
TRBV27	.	CASSLTGTHYEKLFF
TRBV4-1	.	CASSQGGSFETQYF
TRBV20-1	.	CSASEGQPQHF
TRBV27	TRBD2	CASSFIAGASTDTQYF
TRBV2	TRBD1	CASSEGGQGYGYTF
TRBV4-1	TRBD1	CASSQEGQGNTEAFF
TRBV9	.	CASSVTQNTGELFF
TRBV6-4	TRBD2	CASSDSPGGSTDTQYF
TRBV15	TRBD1	CATSRQTGWVDEQFF
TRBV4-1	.	CASSQGTFNSPLHF
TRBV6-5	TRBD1	CASRGTTGGFYEQYF